This TCR beta chain was identified during a study of spatial heterogeneity in lung cancer. In the study overall: A consistent excess of beta-chain over alpha-chain sequences was detected. The correlation between TCR transcript counts in tumor regions and a T cell module score from matched bulk RNA-seq was strong.

All TCR cDNA molecules were individually tagged with a unique molecular identifier. Via MiXCR, TCRdb re-called the 5' RACE reads, giving one row per CDR3 protein. Of 1,500 to 2,000 distinct CDR3 sequences listed, around 21% are singletons. Study-wide results and caveats: Counts of expanded intratumoral alpha and beta TCRs tracked tumor mutation counts.

By its share, this clonotype is medium-sized. Its antigen is undetermined. A library prepared for alpha chains yielded this beta chain as an off-target read; its size is of little meaning. Trimming cost V 5 bases and J 0 bases; bases outside gene matches: 8. The CDR3 is made up of 17 amino acids. Germline CDR1 is SGHVS and CDR2 is FQNEAQ. As to time point: sample taken at primary tumor resection. There were around 72 donors, all of them untreated patients with early-stage non-small cell lung cancer. The sequenced sample was lung tumor tissue, obtained at surgery. The chain joins TRBV7-8 to TRBJ2-4; 9 nucleotides line up with TRBD1. The source of this sequence is a male donor with early-stage non-small cell lung cancer. The CDR3 loop is CASSPGQGFLAKNIQYF. The CDR3 region has the DNA TGTGCCAGCAGCCCGGGACAGGGCTTTCTAGCCAAAAACATTCAGTACTTC.